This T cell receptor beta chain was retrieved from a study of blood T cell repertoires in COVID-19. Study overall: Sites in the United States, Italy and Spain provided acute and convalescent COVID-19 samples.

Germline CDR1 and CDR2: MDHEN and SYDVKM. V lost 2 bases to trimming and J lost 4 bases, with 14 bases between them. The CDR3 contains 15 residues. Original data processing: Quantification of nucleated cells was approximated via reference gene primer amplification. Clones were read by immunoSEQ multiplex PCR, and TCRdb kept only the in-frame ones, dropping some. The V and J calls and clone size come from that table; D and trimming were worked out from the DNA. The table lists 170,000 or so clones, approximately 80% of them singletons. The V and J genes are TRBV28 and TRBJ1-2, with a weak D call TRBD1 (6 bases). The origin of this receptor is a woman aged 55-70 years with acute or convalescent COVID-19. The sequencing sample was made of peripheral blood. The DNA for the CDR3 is TGTGCCAGCAGTTTAGGCAGGGGCAGGGTCTATGGCTACACCTTC. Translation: CASSLGRGRVYGYTF.